Sequencing of this TCR beta chain was carried out in a study of blood T cell repertoires in COVID-19. In the study overall: In each case, the material was cDNA or gDNA derived from T cells, B-cell-depleted T cells, or PBMCs.

The CDR3 is 15 residues long. Germline V gene sequence: CDR1 SEHNR, CDR2 FQNEAQ (reference sequence). The trim removed 6 bases at V and 3 bases at J, leaving 8 bases unmatched. In the original workflow: The authors estimated nucleated cell counts from reference gene primer amplification. The repertoire was sequenced with immunoSEQ multiplex PCR; TCRdb's copy has only in-frame clones and lacks some. V and J calls plus clone size are reproduced from that table; the DNA served to infer D and trimming. Of about 270,000 clones listed, 80% to 95% are singletons. Material: PBMCs or T cells enriched from blood (not recorded which). The TCR sequence derives from a man between 35 and 55 years old who had been exposed to COVID-19. V gene TRBV7-9 combines with J gene TRBJ1-1; 9 nucleotides agree with TRBD1. The CDR3 nucleotides read TGTGCCAGCAGACCGAGGACAGGGGAATACACTGAAGCTTTCTTT. This sequence encodes CASRPRTGEYTEAFF.